These T cell receptor beta chains were read from a single sample in a study of blood T cell repertoires in COVID-19. This table comes from immunoSEQ multiplex PCR, and its TCRdb copy is limited to in-frame clones, with some not included. Of some 100,000 clones in the sample, about 81% are singletons; the top ten hold approximately 13%. Material: peripheral blood. The origin of the receptors is a human donor in a cohort sampled during active COVID-19. Each CDR3 is given with its conserved first and last residue. The order of the fields is V gene, D gene, J gene, clone size, CDR3 protein, CDR3 DNA. D genes are given only for firm matches. Not all rows give a size; the values are once, few, many and, for expanded clones, a class.

>TRBV29-1|-|TRBJ2-2|-
CSVRGTLDTGELFF
TGCAGCGTTAGAGGCACACTTGACACCGGGGAGCTGTTTTTT
>TRBV6-5|-|TRBJ2-7|-
CASRGWGVNEQYF
TGTGCCAGCAGGGGCTGGGGGGTGAACGAGCAGTACTTC
>TRBV6-6|TRBD1|TRBJ1-1|few
CASSRPETGRMNTEAFF
TGTGCCAGCAGTCGACCTGAGACAGGGCGAATGAACACTGAAGCTTTCTTT
>TRBV5-1|TRBD2|TRBJ2-6|-
CASTPGGAGANVLTF
TGCGCCAGCACCCCCGGGGGGGCCGGGGCCAACGTCCTGACTTTC
>TRBV7-6|TRBD1|TRBJ2-7|-
CASSSVPGTGLYEQYF
TGTGCCAGCAGCTCAGTTCCCGGGACAGGGCTTTACGAGCAGTACTTC
>TRBV18|-|TRBJ1-3|-
CASSPTGDISGNTIYF
TGTGCCAGCTCACCGACAGGAGATATCTCTGGAAACACCATATATTTT
>TRBV18|-|TRBJ1-5|-
CASSPPSGEPQHF
TGTGCCAGCTCACCACCGTCAGGGGAGCCCCAGCATTTT
>TRBV30|-|TRBJ1-4|-
CAGNRDVEKLFF
TGTGCCGGAAACAGGGATGTTGAAAAACTGTTTTTT
>TRBV20-1|-|TRBJ1-4|few
CSASPDSRKLFF
TGCAGTGCTAGTCCTGACAGCCGAAAACTGTTTTTT
>TRBV19|-|TRBJ2-7|-
CASTVRQGPTYEQYF
TGTGCCAGTACTGTAAGGCAGGGGCCCACCTACGAGCAGTACTTC
>TRBV4-1|-|TRBJ2-1|many
CASSGQGSSYEQFF
TGCGCCAGCAGCGGGCAGGGGTCTTCTTATGAGCAGTTCTTC
>TRBV6-8|TRBD2|TRBJ2-2|-
CASSYEGCGTSGGGTGELFF
TGTGCCAGCAGTTACGAGGGTTGCGGGACTAGCGGGGGGGGCACCGGGGAGCTGTTTTTT
>TRBV4-2|TRBD2|TRBJ2-5|-
CASSAGTSGQETQYF
TGTGCCAGCAGCGCCGGGACTAGCGGACAAGAGACCCAGTACTTC
>TRBV9|-|TRBJ1-3|-
CASSVQGSGNTIYF
TGTGCCAGCAGCGTACAGGGTTCTGGAAACACCATATATTTT
>TRBV7-3|TRBD2|TRBJ2-3|-
CASSRSGGAGDTQYF
TGTGCCAGCAGCCGTAGCGGGGGGGCCGGAGATACGCAGTATTTT
>TRBV7-2|-|TRBJ2-7|-
CASSLSWGGYEQYF
TGTGCCAGCAGCTTATCCTGGGGAGGCTACGAGCAGTACTTC
>TRBV30|TRBD2|TRBJ2-7|-
CAWSSRGPGLAYHEQYF
TGTGCCTGGAGTTCGAGGGGTCCGGGACTAGCGTACCACGAGCAGTACTTC
>TRBV5-4|TRBD1|TRBJ1-1|-
CASSFADRGRTEAFF
TGTGCCAGCAGCTTCGCTGACAGGGGGCGCACTGAAGCTTTCTTT
>TRBV28|-|TRBJ2-3|-
CASSPARFSTDTQYF
TGTGCCAGCAGTCCAGCGCGGTTCAGCACAGATACGCAGTATTTT
>TRBV2|TRBD2|TRBJ2-3|-
CASSGGGGTDTQYF
TGTGCCAGCAGTGGGGGCGGGGGGACAGATACGCAGTATTTT
>TRBV9|TRBD2|TRBJ2-3|-
CASSVGLAGGPDTQYF
TGTGCCAGCAGCGTAGGACTAGCGGGGGGGCCAGATACGCAGTATTTT
>TRBV29-1|-|TRBJ2-3|-
CSVGVRRTSTDTQYF
TGCAGCGTTGGGGTCAGGCGGACTAGCACAGATACGCAGTATTTT
>TRBV3-1/TRBV3-2|TRBD1|TRBJ1-6|-
CASSPRDRRTPLHF
TGTGCCAGCAGCCCCCGGGACAGGCGAACACCCCTCCACTTT
>TRBV9|TRBD2|TRBJ2-5|-
CASSVGLAGGSQETQYF
TGTGCCAGCAGCGTAGGGCTAGCGGGGGGCAGTCAAGAGACCCAGTACTTC
>TRBV7-2|-|TRBJ2-6|-
CASSLDSLPGANVLTF
TGTGCCAGCAGCTTAGACAGCTTGCCCGGGGCCAACGTCCTGACTTTC
>TRBV6-6|TRBD1|TRBJ2-7|-
CASSEGQGSSYEQYF
TGTGCCAGCAGTGAGGGACAGGGAAGCTCCTACGAGCAGTACTTC
>TRBV12-5|-|TRBJ1-1|-
CASGLVNTPNTEAFF
TGTGCTAGTGGTTTGGTAAACACGCCGAACACTGAAGCTTTCTTT
>TRBV2|-|TRBJ1-3|many
CASSEALLLPGGNTIYF
TGTGCCAGCAGTGAAGCGCTTCTCCTACCGGGTGGAAACACCATATATTTT
>TRBV7-9|-|TRBJ1-6|-
CASSLDFTTNSPLHF
TGTGCCAGCAGCTTAGATTTCACAACAAATTCACCCCTCCACTTT
>TRBV5-4|TRBD2|TRBJ2-3|-
CASSLRAGGSTDTQYF
TGTGCCAGCAGCCTACGAGCGGGGGGGAGCACAGATACGCAGTATTTT
>TRBV5-1|-|TRBJ2-1|-
CASSLPNRAQSDEQFF
TGCGCCAGCAGCTTGCCAAACAGGGCCCAAAGCGATGAGCAGTTCTTC
>TRBV27|-|TRBJ1-2|-
CASSESLINYGYTF
TGTGCCAGCAGTGAGTCCTTAATTAACTATGGCTACACCTTC
>TRBV5-5|TRBD1|TRBJ1-2|-
CASSLGTGGSYGYTF
TGTGCCAGCAGCTTGGGGACAGGGGGCTCCTATGGCTACACCTTC
>TRBV5-1|-|TRBJ2-3|-
CASSLEGHTDTQYF
TGCGCCAGCAGCTTGGAGGGGCACACAGATACGCAGTATTTT
>TRBV7-3|-|TRBJ2-1|-
CASSVGHGSYNEQFF
TGTGCCAGCAGCGTCGGACACGGCTCCTACAATGAGCAGTTCTTC
>TRBV11-2|-|TRBJ2-7|-
CASSFGRGKLYEQYF
TGTGCCAGCAGCTTTGGAAGGGGGAAGCTTTACGAGCAGTACTTC
>TRBV19|TRBD1|TRBJ1-2|-
CASRPGGQDYGYTF
TGTGCCAGTAGGCCCGGAGGACAGGACTATGGCTACACCTTC
>TRBV6-6|-|TRBJ1-2|few
CASSYGQPEENYGYTF
TGTGCCAGCAGTTACGGACAGCCCGAAGAAAACTATGGCTACACCTTC
>TRBV2|TRBD1|TRBJ1-6|-
CAEGGTGADSPLHF
TGTGCAGAAGGAGGCACAGGGGCTGATTCACCCCTCCACTTT
>TRBV5-1|TRBD2|TRBJ2-3|-
CASSSGAGAGGWDTQYF
TGCGCCAGCAGCTCGGGAGCCGGAGCGGGGGGATGGGATACGCAGTATTTT
>TRBV28|TRBD2|TRBJ2-7|-
CASRLAGDDYEQYF
TGTGCCAGCAGACTAGCGGGCGACGACTACGAGCAGTACTTC
>TRBV28|TRBD2|TRBJ2-3|-
CASSLGGLAGGHTDTQYF
TGTGCCAGCAGTTTAGGTGGACTAGCGGGGGGCCACACAGATACGCAGTATTTT
>TRBV6-1|-|TRBJ2-2|-
CASSELTVTGELFF
TGTGCCAGCAGTGAATTGACAGTCACCGGGGAGCTGTTTTTT
>TRBV5-4|TRBD1|TRBJ1-2|-
CASSLGTEIWLGYTF
TGTGCCAGCAGCCTCGGGACAGAAATTTGGCTGGGCTACACCTTC
>TRBV2|TRBD1|TRBJ1-1|-
CASSGDRGYTEAFF
TGTGCCAGCAGTGGGGACAGGGGATACACTGAAGCTTTCTTT
>TRBV3-1/TRBV3-2|-|TRBJ1-6|-
CASSQREGGSPLHF
TGTGCCAGCAGCCAGAGGGAGGGGGGGTCACCCCTCCACTTT
>TRBV19|-|TRBJ1-1|-
CASTISQGKTEAFF
TGTGCCAGTACCATCTCTCAGGGGAAGACTGAAGCTTTCTTT
>TRBV9|TRBD1|TRBJ1-1|few
CASSVGDGRGRTEAFF
TGTGCCAGCAGCGTAGGAGACGGGAGGGGGCGCACTGAAGCTTTCTTT
>TRBV3-1/TRBV3-2|-|TRBJ2-7|-
CASSQASSYEQYF
TGTGCCAGCAGCCAAGCGAGCTCCTACGAGCAGTACTTC
>TRBV6-2/TRBV6-3|TRBD2|TRBJ2-1|-
CASSNVRSSGDYNEQFF
TGTGCCAGCAGTAACGTTCGGTCTAGCGGGGACTACAATGAGCAGTTCTTC
>TRBV9|-|TRBJ2-7|few
CASSPRTQTYEQYF
TGTGCCAGCAGCCCGCGGACTCAAACCTACGAGCAGTACTTC
>TRBV10-1|TRBD1|TRBJ1-5|few
CARRGDSLHNQPQHF
TGCGCCAGGCGGGGGGACAGCTTACACAATCAGCCCCAGCATTTT